This section outlines one T cell receptor (beta chain) sequence together with its context. It has no known antigen specificity. No per-base quality is available; no much larger clone lies one base away. The data stem from a study of T cell repertoires in cytomegalovirus infection (dated by TCRdb to between 2018 and 2020). Regarding the study in general: The peptide stimulations were aimed at well-studied HLA-B-restricted epitopes as well as recently identified HLA-C-restricted CMV epitopes, whose presentation resists viral immunomodulation. Because public TCR beta signatures pointed to carriage of CMV infection together with the matching HLA type, the HLA type of each donor mattered for the analysis. Overall results and qualifications from the work: Carriers of CMV infection plus the relevant HLA type were discriminated by the cumulative frequency of public TCR beta family members in the study cohort and in an independent roughly 370-donor cohort. In the ex vivo response, HLA-C-restricted CMV-specific TCR beta clonotypes were dominant, and in two of eight donors the single most frequent clonotype came from this HLA-C-restricted group.

The treatment or condition label, as the study defines it: in vitro stimulation with specific CMV peptide epitopes to enrich CMV-specific T cells. The germline V gene supplies CDR1 SGHTA and CDR2 FQGNSA. V drops 1 base and J drops 0 bases, leaving 7 bases in between. The CDR3 runs 14 amino acids, cysteine and phenylalanine included. CDR3 DNA only is kept here, 42 bases in frame from base 1. The listed sequencing device is Illumina HiSeq 1500. In-frame beta chains were kept once TCRdb had trimmed the public reads at Q25 with fastp and called clones with MiXCR. Entries are consolidated by CDR3 protein sequence, retaining the most common genes and DNA. The sample table contains tens of thousands of distinct CDR3 sequences; only one count was recorded for about 45% of them. The ten biggest clones cover about 92% of the sample.

The V and J segments used are TRBV7-2 and TRBJ2-7; TRBD2 could be the D gene, as 5 bases match. The TCR sequence derives from a human donor in good health (CMV status not recorded). Some clones in this sample may be carry-over from other donors' samples. The sequencing used CD8+ T cells from cultured PBMCs, collected from culture after CMV antigen stimulation. The DNA reads TGTGCCAGCAGCTTAGGAGGGATCTCCTACGAGCAGTACTTC. This translates into CASSLGGISYEQYF.